This passage covers 5 T cell receptor beta chains from one sample sequenced in a study of neurological immune-mediated disorders. MiXCR, run by TCRdb on the 5' RACE reads, gives a single entry per CDR3 protein. The sample comprises about 48,000 distinct CDR3 sequences, about 9.4% of which are singletons, and 21% rests with the top ten. Sequenced: PBMCs. These receptors were collected from a woman in her 40s with HTLV-1-associated myelopathy (HAM/TSP).

This clonotype was seen many times. This chain connects TRBV6-2 or TRBV6-3 to TRBJ2-1; 8 bases agree with TRBD2. Germline CDR1 is MNHEY and CDR2 is SVGEGT. The CDR3 contains 18 residues. J gave up 0 bases and V 2 bases, and 9 bases lay outside the gene matches. For the CDR3, the DNA is TGTGCCAGCAGTTACGATAGCGGGGACCTCAGCTCCTACAATGAGCAGTTCTTC. It specifies CASSYDSGDLSSYNEQFF.

This clonotype was counted ten times or more. Here the CDR3 DNA reads TGTGCCAGCAGCAGCGGGGGATTCACAGATACGCAGTATTTT. Its protein is CASSSGGFTDTQYF. The rearrangement uses TRBV9 and TRBJ2-3, with 8 nucleotides matching TRBD2. Germline V gives CDR1 SGDLS, CDR2 YYNGEE. With V trimmed by 4 bases and J by 2 bases, 3 bases remained unmatched. The CDR3 consists of 14 residues.

There are many counts of this clonotype. V gene TRBV18 combines with J gene TRBJ1-1, with a weak D call TRBD1 (6 bases). Between the trimmed V and J ends, which lost 2 bases and 0 bases, there was a span of 13 bases. The CDR3 is made up of 16 amino acids. Per the germline V gene, CDR1 is KGHSH and CDR2 is LQKENI. CDR3 DNA sequence: TGTGCCAGCTCACCATACGGAGGGGGACTGAACACTGAAGCTTTCTTT. Protein sequence: CASSPYGGGLNTEAFF.

Ten or more counts support this clonotype. This chain uses TRBV5-5 with TRBJ1-5; D unclear. This CDR3 comprises 15 residues. V was trimmed by 0 bases and J by 5 bases, leaving 12 bases between them. Germline-derived CDR1 and CDR2 are SGHKS and YYEKEE (reference sequence). The CDR3 protein is CASSLARFGDQPQHF. The DNA of the CDR3 is TGTGCCAGCAGCTTGGCGCGCTTTGGGGATCAGCCCCAGCATTTT.

To note about this clonotype: Being one base from a much bigger clone, this may be a read error. The V and J genes are TRBV19 and TRBJ2-7, with 8 bases matching TRBD2. Germline V CDR1 and CDR2: LNHDA, SQIVND (reference sequence). V shed 3 bases and J 6 bases; nucleotides not matched to a gene: 16. The CDR3 covers 17 residues. CDR3 sequence: CASSIFAAGDIVGEQYF. CDR3 DNA: TGTGCCAGTAGTATTTTTGCAGCGGGGGACATTGTTGGCGAGCAGTACTTC.